One and the same sample provided the 26 T cell receptor beta chains below, sequenced in a study of shared clonotypes between healthy human individuals. Sequencing was performed with immunoSEQ multiplex PCR; in TCRdb, only in-frame clones are kept and a portion is missing. Found here are millions of clones, roughly 94% of them singletons; the top ten hold 0.13%. The sequenced sample was naive CD4+ T cells sorted from blood. The subset is: CD45RA+ positively selected. These receptors came from a man aged 18 to 29 in good health.

The chain combines TRBV30 with TRBJ1-2, with D perhaps matching TRBD1 (6 bases). This CDR3 is built from 14 residues. V was pared by 1 base and J by 7 bases, with 16 bases between. Looked up from germline, CDR1 is GTSNPN and CDR2 is SVGIG (reference sequence). The CDR3 protein is CAWSGTGRLGGYTF. The CDR3 bases are TGTGCCTGGAGTGGAACAGGGCGGTTGGGTGGCTACACCTTC.

A single count supports this clone. V usage is TRBV27 and J usage is TRBJ1-5; maybe TRBD1 (5 bases). V shed 5 bases and J shed 5 bases, with 19 bases lying between them. The CDR3 extends over 16 amino acids. CDR1 and CDR2 (germline): MNHEY, SMNVEV (reference sequence). The CDR3: CASSPYRTPGYQPQHF. As DNA, the CDR3 is TGTGCCAGCAGTCCATACAGGACCCCGGGGTATCAGCCCCAGCATTTT.

J is TRBJ1-6 and V is TRBV6-1; 8 bases match TRBD1. V gave up 4 bases and J gave up 3 bases; unmatched junction bases: 5. CDR1 MNHNS and CDR2 SASEGT come from the germline V gene. The CDR3 runs 16 residues. The CDR3 sequence is CASSGQGTLYNSPLHF. For the CDR3, the DNA is TGTGCCAGCAGTGGACAGGGGACCCTCTATAATTCACCCCTCCACTTT.

CDR3 in amino acids: CASSRAPQKVETQYF. The CDR3 DNA reads as TGTGCCAGCAGCCGGGCCCCCCAAAAGGTAGAGACCCAGTACTTC. This chain joins TRBV7-9 and TRBJ2-5; D gene unclear. Trimming left V 5 bases short and J 4 bases short, with 17 bases between. In germline, CDR1 is SEHNR, CDR2 FQNEAQ (reference sequence). The CDR3 length is 15 residues. The variable domain in full, with the rest retrieved from reference TRBV7-9 and TRBJ2-5, is DTGVSQNPRHKITKRGQNVTFRCDPISEHNRLYWYRQTLGQGPEFLTYFQNEAQLEKSRLLSDRFSAERPKGSFSTLEIQRTEQGDSAMYLCASSRAPQKVETQYFGPGTRLLVL.

V and J are TRBV5-1 and TRBJ2-1, with 9 bases matching TRBD2. The CDR3 runs to 13 residues. The V segment lost 5 bases and the J segment 6 bases; nucleotides outside the gene matches: 3. CDR1 SGHRS and CDR2 YFSETQ come from the germline V gene. CDR3 DNA sequence: TGCGCCAGCAGTTCACTAGCGGGCAATGAGCAGTTCTTC. Amino acids: CASSSLAGNEQFF.

The chain has TRBV9 and TRBJ2-2; D may be TRBD1 or TRBD2 (6 bases each). Germline assignment: CDR1 SGDLS and CDR2 YYNGEE. The CDR3 has 15 residues. V gave up 3 bases and J gave up 4 bases, with 13 bases separating them. In nucleotides, the CDR3 is TGTGCCAGCAGCGCCCTACGGGGGCCCACCGGGGAGCTGTTTTTT. It translates to CASSALRGPTGELFF.

This clone was observed once. V gene TRBV5-5 combines with J gene TRBJ2-1; 12 nucleotides agree with TRBD2. CDR3 length: 17 amino acids. Germline CDR1 reads SGHKS; CDR2 reads YYEKEE (reference sequence). J lost 3 bases, V lost 1 base, and 5 bases had no gene match. The CDR3 protein is CASSLRLAGVVYNEQFF. In DNA, the CDR3 is TGTGCCAGCAGCTTGAGACTAGCGGGAGTGGTCTACAATGAGCAGTTCTTC.

V and J are TRBV7-2 and TRBJ2-3, with 12 bases lining up with TRBD2. Trimming cost V 5 bases and J 7 bases; bases outside gene matches: 4. CDR3 size: 14 residues. Germline-derived CDR1 and CDR2 are SGHTA and FQGNSA. The CDR3 protein is CASSPGTSGYTQYF. In DNA, the CDR3 is TGTGCCAGCAGCCCCGGGACTAGCGGGTATACGCAGTATTTT.

The genes are TRBV19 and TRBJ1-1; D is uncertain. The CDR3 consists of 14 residues. The germline V and J ends were trimmed by 6 bases and 0 bases, with 11 bases remaining between them. Germline CDR1 and CDR2: LNHDA and SQIVND (reference sequence). CDR3 sequence (DNA): TGTGCCAGTAGAGAGACCGGAATGAACACTGAAGCTTTCTTT. Residues: CASRETGMNTEAFF.

On this clone: A read error may explain this, as a much larger clone is one base away. The sample contains more than one DNA sequence encoding this CDR3. The chain employs TRBV4-1 and TRBJ1-1; 8 nucleotides agree with TRBD1. CDR1 and CDR2 (germline): MGHRA, YSYEKL. CDR3 length equals 15 residues. Unmatched junction bases numbered 9, after V lost 2 bases and J lost 7 bases. CDR3 in DNA: TGCGCCAGCAGCCAACTTCGACAGGGGAAGTTTGAAGCTTTCTTT. This codes for CASSQLRQGKFEAFF.

V gene TRBV30 combines with J gene TRBJ2-3; perhaps TRBD2 as D (5 bases). The CDR3 length is 12 residues. V lost 7 bases and J 4 bases, leaving 12 bases between the germline ends. Per germline, CDR1 GTSNPN and CDR2 SVGIG (reference sequence). This CDR3 reads CAFLPSSDTQYF. In DNA form, the CDR3 reads TGTGCCTTCTTACCTAGCTCAGATACGCAGTATTTT.

The V gene is TRBV10-3, the J gene TRBJ1-4; D is unclear. This CDR3 region has 14 residues. V was shortened by 6 bases and J by 1 base, with 9 bases between the two germline ends. Per the germline V gene, CDR1 is ENHRY and CDR2 is SYGVKD. The CDR3 protein is CAIRGGGTNEKLFF. The CDR3 nucleotides are TGTGCCATCAGAGGAGGCGGAACTAATGAAAAACTGTTTTTT.

The chain links TRBV28 to TRBJ2-2; D is unresolved. Per germline, CDR1 MDHEN and CDR2 SYDVKM. V shed 3 bases and J shed 5 bases, with 10 bases lying between them. The CDR3 covers 14 residues. The CDR3 coding sequence is TGTGCCAGCAGTTTTTGGGCATTGACCGGGGAGCTGTTTTTT. It codes for CASSFWALTGELFF.

The CDR3 nucleotides are TGTGCCAGCAGCACCTCCGGGACGGTGAACACCGGGGAGCTGTTTTTT. Translation: CASSTSGTVNTGELFF. The rearrangement joins TRBV7-8 to TRBJ2-2; D might be TRBD1 or TRBD2, each matching 5 bases. Deletions cut 5 bases from V and 1 base from J, with 14 bases between. Germline V gives CDR1 SGHVS, CDR2 FQNEAQ. This CDR3 has 16 residues.

This chain uses TRBV29-1 with TRBJ1-1; D is perhaps TRBD1 (6 bases). V shed 4 bases and J shed 2 bases, with 8 bases lying between them. The CDR3 covers 12 residues. Per the germline V gene, CDR1 is SQVTM and CDR2 is ANQGSEA. The CDR3: CSVGGHNTEAFF. The CDR3 DNA reads TGCAGCGTTGGGGGACACAACACTGAAGCTTTCTTT. The variable domain in full, with the rest retrieved from reference TRBV29-1 and TRBJ1-1, is SAVISQKPSRDICQRGTSLTIQCQVDSQVTMMFWYRQQPGQSLTLIATANQGSEATYESGFVIDKFPISRPNLTFSTLTVSNMSPEDSSIYLCSVGGHNTEAFFGQGTRLTVV.

This chain joins TRBV28 and TRBJ2-1, with D tentatively TRBD1 (6 bases). The CDR3 length is 14 residues. Germline V gene data show CDR1 as MDHEN and CDR2 as SYDVKM. Trimming shortened V by 3 bases and J by 10 bases, and 16 bases separated the two germline ends. The DNA of the CDR3 is TGTGCCAGCAGTTTGAGCCAAACCGGGACAGAGCAGTTCTTC. Its translation is CASSLSQTGTEQFF.

CDR3 DNA sequence: TGTGCCAGCAGCACGACTAGCGGGTACAACACCGGGGAGCTGTTTTTT. Its translation is CASSTTSGYNTGELFF. This chain links TRBV5-8 with TRBJ2-2; 10 bases fit TRBD2. From germline, CDR1 is SGHTS and CDR2 YDEGEE. The J segment lost 2 bases and the V segment lost 4 bases, leaving 5 bases of the junction unmatched. The CDR3 totals 16 residues.

The gene calls are TRBV5-8 and TRBJ2-1, with TRBD2 matching 11 bases. Germline V gives CDR1 SGHTS, CDR2 YDEGEE. The V and J ends lost 0 bases and 5 bases, in that order; junction bases with no gene match: 7. The CDR3 has 17 amino acids. CDR3: CASSLDYRLAGNNEQFF. The CDR3 nucleotides read TGTGCCAGCAGCTTGGATTACCGACTAGCGGGAAACAATGAGCAGTTCTTC.

The chain couples TRBV18 to TRBJ2-6; D not resolved. This CDR3 has 17 amino acids. Germline assignment: CDR1 KGHSH and CDR2 LQKENI. V was shortened by 0 bases and J by 0 bases, with 9 bases between the two germline ends. CDR3 DNA sequence: TGTGCCAGCTCACCACCGGGATCCCTCTCTGGGGCCAACGTCCTGACTTTC. Protein sequence: CASSPPGSLSGANVLTF.

This rearrangement joins TRBV7-2 to TRBJ2-7; perhaps TRBD2 as D (6 bases). V lost 5 bases and J 7 bases, leaving 18 bases between the germline ends. CDR1 and CDR2 from the germline V gene are SGHTA and FQGNSA. This CDR3 contains 14 residues. This CDR3 reads CASSLTWLGGEQYF. Here the CDR3 DNA reads TGTGCCAGCAGCCTGACGTGGCTCGGGGGAGAGCAGTACTTC.

This clone was recorded only once. The chain couples TRBV7-2 to TRBJ2-2; D not certain. V was pared by 5 bases and J by 2 bases, with 9 bases between. CDR3 length equals 14 residues. Germline V gene data show CDR1 as SGHTA and CDR2 as FQGNSA. CDR3 DNA: TGTGCCAGCAGCGCCAACCGAAACACCGGGGAGCTGTTTTTT. It translates to CASSANRNTGELFF.

This chain connects TRBV5-1 to TRBJ2-7; D unresolved. Trimming removed 4 bases at V and 5 bases at J, with 19 bases between. Germline-derived CDR1 and CDR2 are SGHRS and YFSETQ. CDR3 length: 15 amino acids. The CDR3 loop reads CASSALGSETHEQYF. CDR3 DNA sequence: TGCGCCAGCAGCGCCTTGGGATCCGAAACCCACGAGCAGTACTTC. Full variable domain (outside the CDR3, taken from reference TRBV5-1 and TRBJ2-7): KAGVTQTPRYLIKTRGQQVTLSCSPISGHRSVSWYQQTPGQGLQFLFEYFSETQRNKGNFPGRFSGRQFSNSRSEMNVSTLELGDSALYLCASSALGSETHEQYFGPGTRLTVT.

This clone came up once. V gene TRBV4-1 combines with J gene TRBJ2-1, with 9 bases lining up with TRBD1. Trimming cost V 1 base and J 3 bases; bases outside gene matches: 4. This CDR3 comprises 16 residues. Germline assignment: CDR1 MGHRA and CDR2 YSYEKL. The CDR3 DNA reads TGCGCCAGCAGCCAAGCCGGGACAGGGAACTACAATGAGCAGTTCTTC. Translated, it gives CASSQAGTGNYNEQFF.

The rearrangement joins TRBV28 to TRBJ1-1, with no clear D. Trimming cost V 7 bases and J 1 base, with 7 bases left between them. This CDR3 comprises 12 residues. Germline loops: CDR1 MDHEN, CDR2 SYDVKM. The chain's CDR3 is CASIVRNTEAFF. The CDR3 nucleotides are TGTGCCAGCATTGTCCGGAACACTGAAGCTTTCTTT.

At least ten counts were recorded for this clone. The same CDR3 also results from other DNA sequences found in this sample. The rearrangement uses TRBV30 and TRBJ1-1, with a possible D match to TRBD1 (5 bases). V was clipped by 0 bases and J by 10 bases, with 12 bases between them. CDR1 is GTSNPN, CDR2 SVGIG, per germline (reference sequence). This CDR3 is 12 amino acids long. The CDR3: CAWSVGDGRAFF. The CDR3 bases are TGTGCCTGGAGTGTAGGGGATGGAAGAGCTTTCTTT.

The genes are TRBV4-2 and TRBJ1-6; maybe TRBD1 (5 bases). Trimming left V 4 bases short and J 0 bases short, with 19 bases between. Germline CDR1 and CDR2: LGHNA and YNFKEQ. The CDR3 runs to 19 residues. The CDR3 reads CASSRSGTPGSSYNSPLHF. In DNA form, the CDR3 reads TGTGCCAGCAGCCGCTCCGGGACGCCCGGTAGCTCCTATAATTCACCCCTCCACTTT.